This TCR beta chain emerged from a study of blood T cell repertoires in COVID-19. Across the whole study: T cells, B-cell-depleted T cells, or PBMCs supplied cDNA or gDNA.

The CDR3 covers 14 residues. Germline CDR1 LGHNA, CDR2 YSLEER. Trimming left V 0 bases short and J 4 bases short, with 10 bases between. TCRdb's copy holds only in-frame clones and misses some; the assay was immunoSEQ multiplex PCR. Among roughly 100,000 clones, 82% were seen once, and the ten largest hold around a sixth. What was sequenced was peripheral blood. This chain links TRBV4-3 with TRBJ2-7; D perhaps matches TRBD1 (6 bases). The source is a man of 80 years or more with acute or convalescent COVID-19. CDR3 nucleotides: TGCGCCAGCAGCCAAGAGACAGGTAGATACGAGCAGTACTTC. Translated, it gives CASSQETGRYEQYF.